This T cell receptor beta chain appears in the sequencing data of a study of OX40 agonist ivuxolimab in advanced cancers. Study as a whole: Ivuxolimab was delivered to patients intravenously every 2 weeks at doses spanning 0.01 to 10 mg/kg. Two patients with cutaneous melanoma and one with hepatocellular carcinoma, three in total, showed partial responses. General study findings and limits: On average, CD8+ T cells had more expanded clones than CD4+.

As to this clone: The antigen is not known.

Measured with immunoSEQ multiplex PCR; TCRdb has only the in-frame clones, and not every one. Of around 30,000 clones listed, about 80% were seen once; the top ten hold about a fifth. If patients had autoimmune disease history or systemic immunosuppression, they were excluded. The V gene's germline CDR1 is MDHEN and CDR2 SYDVKM. V shed 6 bases and J shed 6 bases, with 20 bases lying between them. The CDR3 is 16 residues long. The J gene is TRBJ2-2, the V gene TRBV28, with D perhaps TRBD1 (6 bases). This clonotype was sampled from an adult with an advanced solid tumor such as melanoma, head and neck, liver or kidney cancer. The source material was CD4+ or CD8+ T cells sorted from blood, sampled in a trial of the OX40 agonist ivuxolimab. This CDR3 is CASREPTGLAAGELFF. CDR3 nucleotide sequence: TGTGCCAGCAGAGAACCTACAGGGTTGGCAGCCGGGGAGCTGTTTTTT. The full variable domain, its missing parts supplied by reference TRBV28 and TRBJ2-2, is DVKVTQSSRYLVKRTGEKVFLECVQDMDHENMFWYRQDPGLGLRLIYFSYDVKMKEKGDIPEGYSVSREKKERFSLILESASTNQTSMYLCASREPTGLAAGELFFGEGSRLTVL.